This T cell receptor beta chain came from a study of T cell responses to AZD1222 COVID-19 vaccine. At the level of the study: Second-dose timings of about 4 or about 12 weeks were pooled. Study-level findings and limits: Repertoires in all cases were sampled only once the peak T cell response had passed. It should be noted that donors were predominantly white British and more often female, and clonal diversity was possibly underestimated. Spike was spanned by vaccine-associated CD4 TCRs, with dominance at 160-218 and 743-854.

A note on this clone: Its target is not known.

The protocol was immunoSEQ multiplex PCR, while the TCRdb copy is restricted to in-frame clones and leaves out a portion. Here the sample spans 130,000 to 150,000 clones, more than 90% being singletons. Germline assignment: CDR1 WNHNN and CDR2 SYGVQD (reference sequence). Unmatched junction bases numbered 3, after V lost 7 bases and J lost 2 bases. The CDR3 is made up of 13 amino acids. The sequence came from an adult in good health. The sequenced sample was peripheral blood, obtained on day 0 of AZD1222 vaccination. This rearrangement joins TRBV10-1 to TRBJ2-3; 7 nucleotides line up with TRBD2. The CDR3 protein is CASKGTNTDTQYF. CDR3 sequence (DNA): TGCGCCAGCAAGGGGACTAACACAGATACGCAGTATTTT.